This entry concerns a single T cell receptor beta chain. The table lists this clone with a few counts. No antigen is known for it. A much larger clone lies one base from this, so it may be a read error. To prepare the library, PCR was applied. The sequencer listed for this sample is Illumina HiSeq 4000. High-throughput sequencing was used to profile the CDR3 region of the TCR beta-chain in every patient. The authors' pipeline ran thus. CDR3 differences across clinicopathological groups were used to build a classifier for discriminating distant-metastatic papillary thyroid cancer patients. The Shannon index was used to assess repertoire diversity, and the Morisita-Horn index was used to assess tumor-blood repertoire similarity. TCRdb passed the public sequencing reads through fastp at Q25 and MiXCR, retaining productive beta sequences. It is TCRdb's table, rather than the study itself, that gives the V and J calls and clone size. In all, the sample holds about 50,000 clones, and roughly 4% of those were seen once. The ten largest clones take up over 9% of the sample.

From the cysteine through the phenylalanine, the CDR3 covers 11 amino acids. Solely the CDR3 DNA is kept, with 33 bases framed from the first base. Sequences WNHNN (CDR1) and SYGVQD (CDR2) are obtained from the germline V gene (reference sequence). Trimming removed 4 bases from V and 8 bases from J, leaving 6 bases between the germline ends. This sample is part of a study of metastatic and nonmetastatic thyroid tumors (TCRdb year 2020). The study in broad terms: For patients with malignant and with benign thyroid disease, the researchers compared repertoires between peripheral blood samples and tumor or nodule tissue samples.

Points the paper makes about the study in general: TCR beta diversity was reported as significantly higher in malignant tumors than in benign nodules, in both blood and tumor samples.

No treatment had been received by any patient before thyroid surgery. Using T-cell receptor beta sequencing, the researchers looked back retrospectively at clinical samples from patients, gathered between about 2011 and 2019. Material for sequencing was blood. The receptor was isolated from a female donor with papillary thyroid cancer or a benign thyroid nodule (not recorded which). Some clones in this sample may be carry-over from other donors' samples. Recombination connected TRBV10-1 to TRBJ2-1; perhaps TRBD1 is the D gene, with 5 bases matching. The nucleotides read TGCGCCAGCAGTGCAGGGTATGAGCAGTTCTTC. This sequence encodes CASSAGYEQFF.